This TCR beta chain was sequenced in a study of cytomegalovirus exposure and HLA in healthy donors. Across the study: HLA-typed donors contributed some 77 million unique TCRs, which were held in an early data release.

Although they were nominally healthy when sampled, donors likely had unrecorded immune exposures. PCR amplification relied on 60 Vbeta primers (plus 13 Jbeta primers). The repertoire was sequenced with immunoSEQ multiplex PCR; TCRdb's copy has only in-frame clones and lacks some. The sample shows around 71,000 clones, about 60% of them seen only once. Study observations and caveats: In vitro checks showed that a few CMV-associated chains really do target CMV antigens. As immune exposure information, only CMV serostatus was available.

Germline assignment: CDR1 KGHSH and CDR2 LQKENI. V was cut by 4 bases and J by 0 bases, with 10 bases left in between. The length of the CDR3 is 15 residues. On this clone itself: Antigen specificity is unknown.

Sequencing input: PBMCs. This sequence was found in a man between 25 and 39 years old in good health and CMV-seropositive. V and J are TRBV18 and TRBJ1-3; the D gene is possibly TRBD1 (6 bases). CDR3 bases: TGTGCCAGCTCACTACAGGGCGACTCTGGAAACACCATATATTTT. Translating gives CASSLQGDSGNTIYF. Using reference TRBV18 and TRBJ1-3 for the parts outside the CDR3, the full variable domain is NAGVMQNPRHLVRRRGQEARLRCSPMKGHSHVYWYRQLPEEGLKFMVYLQKENIIDESGMPKERFSAEFPKEGPSILRIQQVVRGDSAAYFCASSLQGDSGNTIYFGEGSWLTVV.